This TCR beta chain came from a study of radiation and T cells in renal cell carcinoma. The junction had 9 bases not matched to a gene; V was cut back by 5 bases and J by 4 bases. Germline assignment: CDR1 LNHDA and CDR2 SQIVND (reference sequence). This CDR3 has 16 amino acids. Time point: blood 2 weeks post-SBRT. As to treatment: 15 Gy SBRT to primary tumor, nephrectomy 4 weeks later. Here immunoSEQ multiplex PCR was the method, and the copy in TCRdb shows in-frame clones only, minus some. The profile shows under 150,000 clones, approximately 75% of them singletons. The J gene is TRBJ2-1, the V gene TRBV19, with 9 nucleotides matching TRBD2. The TCR was taken from a woman aged 60 to 75 with renal cell carcinoma. The sequencing here drew on blood, taken from a patient whose treatment included radiotherapy and nephrectomy. CDR3 loop: CASSPAGGPNYNEQFF. The DNA for the CDR3 is TGTGCCAGTAGTCCAGCGGGAGGCCCTAATTACAATGAGCAGTTCTTC.